One and the same sample provided the 6 T cell receptor beta chains below, sequenced in a study of blood T cells in healthy people across ages. The second PCR ran roughly 7 to 12 cycles with a sample-barcoded 5' primer and J-beta primers. TCRdb reprocessed the 5' RACE reads via MiXCR and lists one record per CDR3 protein. The profile shows hundreds of thousands of distinct CDR3 sequences, less than 60% of them singletons. The sequenced material came from blood. Receptors were obtained from a man older than 75 in good health.

The count of this clonotype is one. This chain joins TRBV5-1 and TRBJ2-1, with 7 bases identical to TRBD2. Per germline, CDR1 SGHRS and CDR2 YFSETQ. The V gene end was trimmed by 4 bases and the J gene end by 0 bases; junction bases not matched to a gene: 10. The CDR3 consists of 17 residues. The CDR3 protein is CASSPSTSPSSYNEQFF. For the CDR3, the DNA is TGCGCCAGCAGCCCGTCGACTAGCCCTAGCTCCTACAATGAGCAGTTCTTC.

CDR3 sequence: CASSPGTGVDQETQYF. Here the CDR3 DNA reads TGTGCCAGTAGTCCCGGGACAGGGGTGGACCAAGAGACCCAGTACTTC. This chain uses TRBV19 with TRBJ2-5; 10 nucleotides align to TRBD1. V gave up 5 bases and J gave up 0 bases; unmatched junction bases: 6. From germline, CDR1 is LNHDA and CDR2 SQIVND (reference sequence). CDR3 length equals 16 residues.

The V gene is TRBV20-1, the J gene TRBJ1-1; D not certain. Looked up from germline, CDR1 is DFQATT and CDR2 is SNEGSKA (reference sequence). V was shortened by 2 bases and J by 1 base, with 8 bases between the two germline ends. The length of the CDR3 is 13 residues. Written as DNA, the CDR3 is TGCAGTGCTAGACTAAGCCCGAACACTGAAGCTTTCTTT. This codes for CSARLSPNTEAFF.

This clonotype was picked up a small number of times. This rearrangement joins TRBV7-6 to TRBJ2-3, with D uncertain. Germline V CDR1 and CDR2: SGHVS, FNYEAQ. Trimming removed 5 bases from V and 4 bases from J, with 13 bases in between. This CDR3 has 14 amino acids. CDR3 loop: CASSPSQVADTQYF. DNA for the CDR3: TGTGCCAGCAGCCCAAGTCAGGTGGCAGATACGCAGTATTTT. Filled out from reference TRBV7-6 and TRBJ2-3, the complete variable domain reads GAGVSQSPRYKVTKRGQDVALRCDPISGHVSLYWYRQALGQGPEFLTYFNYEAQQDKSGLPNDRFSAERPEGSISTLTIQRTEQRDSAMYRCASSPSQVADTQYFGPGTRLTVL.

As concerns this clonotype: Its ends do not fully match the called genes, so a read error is possible. The chain recombines TRBV6-5 with TRBJ2-7; 7 nucleotides align to TRBD2. This CDR3 has 14 residues. CDR1 is MNHEY and CDR2 is SVGAGI in the germline V gene. DNA for the CDR3: TGTACCAGCAGCCCCGGACTAGGCAACTACGGGCAGTACTTC. Translation gives CTSSPGLGNYGQYF.

This clonotype has a handful of counts. V and J are TRBV7-9 and TRBJ2-7, with a possible D match to TRBD2 (5 bases). The CDR3 is 12 amino acids. Germline CDR1 and CDR2: SEHNR and FQNEAQ (reference sequence). Trimming took 1 base from V and 6 from J, leaving 7 bases between them. The CDR3: CASSLVEGEQYF. CDR3 sequence (DNA): TGTGCCAGCAGCTTAGTCGAGGGCGAGCAGTACTTC.